These 27 T cell receptor beta chains came from one sample sequenced in a study of tumor-infiltrating lymphocytes in primary liver carcinoma. The researchers obtained blood RNA from unsorted whole blood and also extracted germline DNA. A constant-region primer served to make TCR beta cDNA from roughly 540 ng total RNA. Sequencing libraries for TCR beta derived from three nested multiplex PCR rounds that used slightly modified ARM-PCR. Each of the first two PCR rounds ran approximately 10 cycles with TRBV1-TRBV30 forward and C-beta reverse primers. MiXCR, applied by TCRdb to the multiplex PCR reads, yields one record per CDR3 protein. Of about 180,000 distinct CDR3 sequences listed, 60% were seen once; the top ten hold under 75%. Sequenced sample: peripheral blood. The source of these receptors is a man aged 40-49 years with primary liver carcinoma and hepatitis B virus infection.

Worth noting for this clonotype: A much bigger clone sits one base away, suggesting this may be a read error. This chain uses TRBV4-1 with TRBJ1-5; no definite D call. The CDR3 is 16 amino acids. Germline V gene sequence: CDR1 MGHRA, CDR2 YSYEKL. The CDR3 loop reads CPSSPRFTAGREPQHF. As DNA, the CDR3 is TGCCCCAGCAGCCCAAGATTCACAGCGGGAAGGGAGCCCCAGCATTTT.

The V gene is TRBV12-3 or TRBV12-4, the J gene TRBJ1-5, with D unresolved. Trimming removed 6 bases from V and 0 bases from J, with 12 bases in between. The CDR3 consists of 15 residues. The DNA for the CDR3 is TGTGCCAGCAGGAAAGATGGCTATAGCAATCAGCCCCAGCATTTT. It specifies CASRKDGYSNQPQHF.

This chain links TRBV6-6 with TRBJ1-1; D unclear. The CDR3 is made up of 15 amino acids. Trimming pared 7 bases from V and 2 bases from J, leaving 17 bases between. From germline, CDR1 is MNHNY and CDR2 SVGAGI (reference sequence). The CDR3 is CASTPQRQFNTEAFF. In DNA form, the CDR3 reads TGTGCCAGCACCCCCCAGCGGCAGTTCAACACTGAAGCTTTCTTT.

This clonotype was detected many times. This rearrangement joins TRBV11-1 to TRBJ2-3, with D possibly TRBD2 on 7 matching bases. Germline CDR1 and CDR2: SGHAT and FQDESV (reference sequence). This CDR3 spans 13 amino acids. Trimming removed 7 bases at V and 4 bases at J, with 12 bases between. CDR3 protein: CASNGGGADTQYF. The DNA of the CDR3 is TGTGCCAGCAACGGAGGGGGGGCAGATACGCAGTATTTT.

With regard to this clonotype: A much larger clone is a single base away; this may be a read error. V is TRBV29-1 and J is TRBJ2-3; D gene unclear. This CDR3 is built from 10 residues. CDR1 SQVTM and CDR2 ANQGSEA come from the germline V gene. CDR3 in DNA: TGCAGCGTTGAGGCAGATACGCGGTATTTT. Encoded protein: CSVEADTRYF.

The chain joins TRBV14 to TRBJ2-3, with D hard to call. CDR1 is SGHDN and CDR2 is FVKESK in the germline V gene. V lost 3 bases and J lost 6, with 4 bases in between. The CDR3 runs to 11 residues. The CDR3 DNA reads as TGTGCCAGCAGCCATGGGGATACGCAGTATTTT. It is translated as CASSHGDTQYF.

The chain is built from TRBV7-9 and TRBJ1-2; D is uncertain. Trimming cost V 7 bases and J 9 bases, with 18 bases left between them. CDR1 SEHNR and CDR2 FQNEAQ come from the germline V gene (reference sequence). This CDR3 has 13 amino acids. The CDR3 sequence is CASTFREKESYTF. CDR3 nucleotides: TGTGCCAGCACCTTCCGGGAGAAAGAGAGCTACACCTTC. Together with reference TRBV7-9 and TRBJ1-2, the CDR3 gives the full variable domain: DTGVSQNPRHKITKRGQNVTFRCDPISEHNRLYWYRQTLGQGPEFLTYFQNEAQLEKSRLLSDRFSAERPKGSFSTLEIQRTEQGDSAMYLCASTFREKESYTFGSGTRLTVV.

This clonotype came up once. The gene calls are TRBV28 and TRBJ1-1; 8 bases are shared with TRBD1. The CDR3 totals 14 residues. Trimming took 5 bases from V and 5 from J; bases not matched to a gene: 7. Germline-derived CDR1 and CDR2 are MDHEN and SYDVKM. The DNA for the CDR3 is TGTGCCAGCAGTACCTGGACAGGGAGGACTGAAGCTTTCTTT. As protein: CASSTWTGRTEAFF.

As concerns this clonotype: Being one base from a much bigger clone, this may be a read error. The chain couples TRBV11-2 to TRBJ2-5; maybe TRBD2 (6 bases). Germline CDR1 SGHAT, CDR2 FQNNGV. This CDR3 is 13 amino acids long. In nucleotides, the CDR3 is TGTGGCCGGCGGGGTGGGATCCAAGAGACCCAGTACTTC. This encodes CGRRGGIQETQYF.

A note on this clonotype: One junction end disagrees with the germline gene, perhaps due to a read error. V usage is TRBV11-2 and J usage is TRBJ2-7; 8 nucleotides match TRBD2. The germline V gene encodes CDR1 SGHAT and CDR2 FQNNGV. The CDR3 extends over 16 amino acids. The CDR3 DNA reads TGTGCCAGCAGCTCATACGGGGGGGGGCATCTCGGCGAGCGGTACTTC. This encodes CASSSYGGGHLGERYF.

V is TRBV29-1 and J is TRBJ2-2, with D possibly matching TRBD2 (6 bases). The CDR3 has 15 residues. The germline V gene encodes CDR1 SQVTM and CDR2 ANQGSEA. Trimming removed 4 bases from V and 0 bases from J, with 12 bases in between. The DNA of the CDR3 is TGCAGCGTTGGGACTAACGCGGCGAACACCGGGGAGCTGTTTTTT. Amino acid sequence: CSVGTNAANTGELFF.

This rearrangement joins TRBV28 to TRBJ2-2, with D hard to call. Between the trimmed V and J ends, which lost 1 base and 1 base, there was a span of 7 bases. This CDR3 spans 15 amino acids. The V gene's germline CDR1 is MDHEN and CDR2 SYDVKM. The CDR3 DNA follows: TGTGCCAGCAGTTTATCGGCAGTGAACACCGGGGAGCTGTTTTTT. It encodes CASSLSAVNTGELFF.

CDR3 DNA: TGTGCCAGCAGCGACTGGACAGGGTTAAAAAACATTCAGTACTTC. It specifies CASSDWTGLKNIQYF. The chain links TRBV2 to TRBJ2-4; 8 bases are a match to TRBD1. V shed 6 bases and J 4 bases; nucleotides not matched to a gene: 8. Germline CDR1 and CDR2: SNHLY and FYNNEI. The CDR3 contains 15 residues.

The chain uses TRBV6-5 and TRBJ2-1; D may be TRBD1 (5 bases). V was trimmed by 0 bases and J by 9 bases, leaving 15 bases between them. The CDR3 extends over 15 amino acids. Germline CDR1 MNHEY, CDR2 SVGAGI. The CDR3 bases are TGTGCCAGCAGTTACTCGAAACTTGGTCAGGGTGAGCAGTTCTTC. As protein: CASSYSKLGQGEQFF.

This clonotype occurred many times. The rearrangement uses TRBV5-1 and TRBJ2-7; weak D call: TRBD1 (5 bases). The V end was cut by 4 bases, the J end by 1 base, with 15 bases between. The germline gives CDR1 SGHRS, CDR2 YFSETQ. The CDR3 consists of 15 residues. Written as DNA, the CDR3 is TGCGCCAGCAGCCCCGGACATACCGAGTCCTACGAGCAGTACTTC. It encodes CASSPGHTESYEQYF.

This clonotype was recorded a few times. The chain uses TRBV12-3 or TRBV12-4 and TRBJ2-3; D unresolved. The CDR3 covers 12 residues. V dropped 7 bases and J dropped 9 bases, with 14 bases sitting between them. This CDR3 reads CASTLLEGTQYF. The CDR3 region has the DNA TGTGCCAGCACCCTTCTCGAAGGGACGCAGTATTTT.

With respect to this clonotype: Germline is not matched at one junction end, which may reflect a read error. The chain couples TRBV4-1 to TRBJ1-6; 9 nucleotides agree with TRBD1. The CDR3 spans 18 residues. Per the germline V gene, CDR1 is MGHRA and CDR2 is YSYEKL. CDR3: CASNQDSRVAGQGSPLHF. For the CDR3, the DNA is TGCGCCAGCAACCAAGACAGCCGGGTCGCGGGACAGGGTTCACCCCTCCACTTT.

V is TRBV29-1 and J is TRBJ2-1, with D unresolved. Trimming left V 8 bases short and J 4 bases short, with 15 bases between. Germline CDR1 and CDR2: SQVTM and ANQGSEA. The CDR3 loop spans 13 amino acids. This chain's CDR3 is CSSGLASYNEQFF. CDR3 DNA sequence: TGCAGCAGTGGGCTCGCCTCATACAATGAGCAGTTCTTC.

The chain is built from TRBV14 and TRBJ2-1, with TRBD2 matching over 9 bases. The CDR3 runs to 16 residues. The germline V gene has CDR1 SGHDN and CDR2 FVKESK. V lost 4 bases, J lost 7 bases, and 11 bases stayed unmatched. CDR3 loop: CASSRLGAGGDNEQFF. In DNA, the CDR3 is TGTGCCAGCAGCCGCCTCGGGGCGGGAGGGGATAATGAGCAGTTCTTC.

Concerning this clonotype: Just one base apart from a much larger clone, this may be a read error. The chain carries TRBV11-2 and TRBJ2-2; D not certain. Germline values: CDR1 SGHAT, CDR2 FQNNGV. This CDR3 spans 14 amino acids. The CDR3 bases are TGTACCAGCAGCTTAGCTCTCGCCACCGGGGAGCTGTTTTTT. Protein sequence: CTSSLALATGELFF.

Note on this clonotype: The conserved phenylalanine or tryptophan normally closing the CDR3 is absent here, so this likely arose from a read error. The rearrangement links TRBV11-2 to TRBJ2-7; 8 bases are shared with TRBD2. The CDR3 has 15 amino acids. CDR1 and CDR2 (germline): SGHAT, FQNNGV. The CDR3 here is CASSLRAGGGHGQYL. CDR3 bases: TGTGCCAGTAGCTTAAGGGCGGGAGGTGGCCACGGGCAGTACTTA.

This chain uses TRBV10-2 with TRBJ2-7, with D possibly matching TRBD2 (5 bases). Germline CDR1 is WSHSY and CDR2 is SAAADI. The CDR3 is made up of 13 amino acids. V lost 4 bases, J lost 2 bases, and 9 bases lay in between. As DNA, the CDR3 is TGCGCCAGCAGTGGCCCGGAGGCCTACGAGCAGTACTTC. Its translation: CASSGPEAYEQYF.

The chain employs TRBV28 and TRBJ1-5; D perhaps matches TRBD1 (5 bases). Trimming removed 8 bases at V and 0 bases at J, with 17 bases between. The CDR3 runs to 16 residues. CDR1 and CDR2 from the germline V gene are MDHEN and SYDVKM. The CDR3 DNA follows: TGTGCCAGCGCAACTCGGGACCGCGATAGCAATCAGCCCCAGCATTTT. As protein: CASATRDRDSNQPQHF.

Comments on this clonotype: Because it lacks the conserved phenylalanine or tryptophan at the end, this CDR3 is likely a read error. The chain is built from TRBV12-3 or TRBV12-4 and TRBJ2-1, with 12 bases lining up with TRBD2. The V segment lost 3 bases and the J segment 7 bases; nucleotides outside the gene matches: 4. This CDR3 contains 15 residues. In nucleotides, the CDR3 is TGTGCCAGCAGTTTCCTAGCGGGAGGGGGAAATGAGCAGTTCTCC. It specifies CASSFLAGGGNEQFS.

This chain connects TRBV6-1 to TRBJ1-5; possible D gene TRBD1, 6 bases. Per the germline V gene, CDR1 is MNHNS and CDR2 is SASEGT. The CDR3 is made up of 15 amino acids. Trimming stripped 10 bases from V and 1 base from J, with 17 bases between. The CDR3 region is CAIPGAIGSNQPQHF. CDR3 sequence (DNA): TGTGCCATCCCGGGGGCCATAGGAAGCAATCAGCCCCAGCATTTT.

The chain links TRBV7-9 to TRBJ2-7, with D unresolved. This CDR3 comprises 15 residues. The germline V gene encodes CDR1 SEHNR and CDR2 FQNEAQ (reference sequence). V lost 1 base, J lost 6 bases, and 16 bases lay in between. This CDR3 is CASSLVDGPRPEQYF. The CDR3 bases are TGTGCCAGCAGCTTAGTAGACGGCCCACGACCCGAGCAGTACTTC.

V and J are TRBV7-9 and TRBJ2-1; the D is unclear. Germline values: CDR1 SEHNR, CDR2 FQNEAQ (reference sequence). V lost 1 base and J lost 3, with 7 bases in between. The CDR3 spans 14 residues. CDR3 loop: CASSLVASYNEQFF. The CDR3 DNA is TGTGCCAGCAGCTTAGTAGCTAGCTACAATGAGCAGTTCTTC.